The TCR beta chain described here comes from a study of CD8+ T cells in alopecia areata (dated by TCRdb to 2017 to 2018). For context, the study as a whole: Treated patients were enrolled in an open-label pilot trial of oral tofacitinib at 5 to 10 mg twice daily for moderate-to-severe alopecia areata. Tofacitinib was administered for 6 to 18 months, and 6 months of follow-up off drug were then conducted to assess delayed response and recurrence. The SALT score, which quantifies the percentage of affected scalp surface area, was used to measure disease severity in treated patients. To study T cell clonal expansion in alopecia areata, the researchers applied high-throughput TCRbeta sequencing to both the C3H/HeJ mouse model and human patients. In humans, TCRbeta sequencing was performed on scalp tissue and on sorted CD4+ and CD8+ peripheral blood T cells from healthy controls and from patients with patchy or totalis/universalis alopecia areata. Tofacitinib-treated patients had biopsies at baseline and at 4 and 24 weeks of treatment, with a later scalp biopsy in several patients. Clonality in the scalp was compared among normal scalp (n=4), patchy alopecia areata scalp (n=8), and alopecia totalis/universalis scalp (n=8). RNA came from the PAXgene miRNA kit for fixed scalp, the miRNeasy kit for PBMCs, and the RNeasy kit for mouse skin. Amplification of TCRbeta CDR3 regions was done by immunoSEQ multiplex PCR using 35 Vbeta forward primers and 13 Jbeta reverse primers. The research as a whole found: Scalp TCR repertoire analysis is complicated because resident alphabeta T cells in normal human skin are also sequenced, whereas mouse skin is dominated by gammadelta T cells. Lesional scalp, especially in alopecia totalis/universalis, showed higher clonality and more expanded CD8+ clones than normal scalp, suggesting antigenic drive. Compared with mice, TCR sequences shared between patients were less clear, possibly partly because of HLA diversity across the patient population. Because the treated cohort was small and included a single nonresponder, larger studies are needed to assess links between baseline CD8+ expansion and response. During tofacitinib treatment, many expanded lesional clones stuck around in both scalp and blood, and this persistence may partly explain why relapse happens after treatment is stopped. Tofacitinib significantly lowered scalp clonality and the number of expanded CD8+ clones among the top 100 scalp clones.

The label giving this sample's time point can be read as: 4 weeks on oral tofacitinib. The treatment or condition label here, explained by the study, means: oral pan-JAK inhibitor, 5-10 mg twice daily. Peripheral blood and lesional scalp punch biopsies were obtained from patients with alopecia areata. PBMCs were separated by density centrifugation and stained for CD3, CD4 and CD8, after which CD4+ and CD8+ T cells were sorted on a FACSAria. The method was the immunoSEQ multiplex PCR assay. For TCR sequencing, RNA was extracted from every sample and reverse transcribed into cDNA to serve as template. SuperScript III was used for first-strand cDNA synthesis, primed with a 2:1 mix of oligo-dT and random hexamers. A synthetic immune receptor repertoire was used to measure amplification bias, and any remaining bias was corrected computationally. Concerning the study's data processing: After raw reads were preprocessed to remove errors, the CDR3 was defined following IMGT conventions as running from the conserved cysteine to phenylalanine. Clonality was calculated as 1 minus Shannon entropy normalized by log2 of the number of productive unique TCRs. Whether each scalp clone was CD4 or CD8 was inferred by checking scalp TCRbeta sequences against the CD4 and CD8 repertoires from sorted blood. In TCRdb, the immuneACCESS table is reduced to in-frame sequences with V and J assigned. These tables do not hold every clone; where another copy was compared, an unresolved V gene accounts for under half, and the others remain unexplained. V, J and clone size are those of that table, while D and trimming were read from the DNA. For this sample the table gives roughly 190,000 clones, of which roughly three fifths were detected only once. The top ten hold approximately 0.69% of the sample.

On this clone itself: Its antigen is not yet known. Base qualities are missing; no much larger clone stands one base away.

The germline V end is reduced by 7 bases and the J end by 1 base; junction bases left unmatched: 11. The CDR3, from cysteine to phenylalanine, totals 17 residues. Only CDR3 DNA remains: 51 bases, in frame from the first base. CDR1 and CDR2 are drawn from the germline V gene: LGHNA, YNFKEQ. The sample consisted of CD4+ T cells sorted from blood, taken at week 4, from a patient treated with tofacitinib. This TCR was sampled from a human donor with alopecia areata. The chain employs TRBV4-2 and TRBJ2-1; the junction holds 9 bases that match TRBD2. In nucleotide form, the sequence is TGTGCCAGCAAGACCCATAGCGGGAGTGGGTCCTACAATGAGCAGTTCTTC. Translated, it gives CASKTHSGSGSYNEQFF.